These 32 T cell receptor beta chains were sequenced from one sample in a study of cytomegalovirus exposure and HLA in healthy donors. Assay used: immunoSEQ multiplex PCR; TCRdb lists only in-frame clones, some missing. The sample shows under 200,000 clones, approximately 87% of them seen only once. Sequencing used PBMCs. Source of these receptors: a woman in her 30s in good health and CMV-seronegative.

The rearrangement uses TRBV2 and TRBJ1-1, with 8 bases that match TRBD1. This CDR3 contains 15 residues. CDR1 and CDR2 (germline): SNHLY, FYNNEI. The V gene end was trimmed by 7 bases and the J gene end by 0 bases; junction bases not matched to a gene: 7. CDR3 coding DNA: TGTGCCAGCACCCGACAGGGGATGATGAACACTGAAGCTTTCTTT. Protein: CASTRQGMMNTEAFF.

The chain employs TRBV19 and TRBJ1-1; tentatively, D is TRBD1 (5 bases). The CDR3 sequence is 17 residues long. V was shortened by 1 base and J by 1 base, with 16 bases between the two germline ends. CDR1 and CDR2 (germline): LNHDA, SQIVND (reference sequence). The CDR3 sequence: CASSIGGAQGGNTEAFF. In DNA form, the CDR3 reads TGTGCCAGTAGTATAGGAGGGGCACAAGGCGGGAACACTGAAGCTTTCTTT.

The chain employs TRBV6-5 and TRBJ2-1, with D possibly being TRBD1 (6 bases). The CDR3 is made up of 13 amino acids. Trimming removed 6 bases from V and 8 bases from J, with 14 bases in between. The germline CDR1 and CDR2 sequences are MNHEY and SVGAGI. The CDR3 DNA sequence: TGTGCCAGCAGCCGCAGGGGTACGGATGAGCAGTTCTTC. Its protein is CASSRRGTDEQFF.

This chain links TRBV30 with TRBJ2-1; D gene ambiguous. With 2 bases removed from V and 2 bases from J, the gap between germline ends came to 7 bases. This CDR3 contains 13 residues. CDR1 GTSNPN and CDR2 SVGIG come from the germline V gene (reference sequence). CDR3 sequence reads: CAWSPPPYNEQFF. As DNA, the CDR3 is TGTGCCTGGAGTCCCCCCCCCTACAATGAGCAGTTCTTC.

CDR3 sequence reads: CASSSGLVADTQYF. CDR3 nucleotides: TGTGCCAGCAGCTCGGGACTAGTAGCAGATACGCAGTATTTT. The chain uses TRBV5-4 and TRBJ2-3; 8 nucleotides line up with TRBD2. Looked up from germline, CDR1 is SGHNT and CDR2 is YYREEE (reference sequence). The CDR3 loop spans 14 amino acids. The junction had 4 bases not matched to a gene; V was cut back by 3 bases and J by 4 bases.

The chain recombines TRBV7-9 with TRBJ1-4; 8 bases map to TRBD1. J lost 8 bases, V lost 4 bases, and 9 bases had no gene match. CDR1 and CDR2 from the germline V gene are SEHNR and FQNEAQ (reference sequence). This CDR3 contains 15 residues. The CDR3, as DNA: TGTGCCAGCAGCTCTCTGGACAGGGTCCAAGAAAAACTGTTTTTT. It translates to CASSSLDRVQEKLFF.

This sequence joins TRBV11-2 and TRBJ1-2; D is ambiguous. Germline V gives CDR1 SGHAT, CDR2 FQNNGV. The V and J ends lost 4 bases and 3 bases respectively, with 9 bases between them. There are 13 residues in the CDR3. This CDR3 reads CASSSDDHYGYTF. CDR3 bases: TGTGCCAGCAGCTCCGACGATCACTATGGCTACACCTTC.

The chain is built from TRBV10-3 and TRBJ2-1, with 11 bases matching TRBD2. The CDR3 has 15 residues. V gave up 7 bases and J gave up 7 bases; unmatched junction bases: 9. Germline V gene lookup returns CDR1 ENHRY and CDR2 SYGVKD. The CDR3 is CAITRLAGPQNEQFF. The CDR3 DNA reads TGTGCCATCACAAGACTAGCGGGACCGCAGAATGAGCAGTTCTTC.

This chain's CDR3 is CASSSGIGTGASGEQFF. CDR3 sequence (DNA): TGTGCCAGCAGCTCGGGTATCGGGACAGGGGCGAGTGGTGAGCAGTTCTTC. The genes are TRBV5-4 and TRBJ2-1; TRBD1 aligns across 10 bases. The germline V gene encodes CDR1 SGHNT and CDR2 YYREEE (reference sequence). The CDR3 consists of 17 residues. V shed 3 bases, J shed 9 bases, and the junction held 15 bases outside the gene matches. The entire variable domain, with the rest obtained from reference TRBV5-4 and TRBJ2-1, is as follows: ETGVTQSPTHLIKTRGQQVTLRCSSQSGHNTVSWYQQALGQGPQFIFQYYREEENGRGNFPPRFSGLQFPNYSSELNVNALELDDSALYLCASSSGIGTGASGEQFFGPGTRLTVL.

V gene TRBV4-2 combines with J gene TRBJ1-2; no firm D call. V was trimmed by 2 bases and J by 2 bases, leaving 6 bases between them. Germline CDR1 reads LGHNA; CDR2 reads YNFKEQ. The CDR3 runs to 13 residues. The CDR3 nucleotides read TGTGCCAGCAGCCAATCGGGAAACTATGGCTACACCTTC. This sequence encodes CASSQSGNYGYTF.

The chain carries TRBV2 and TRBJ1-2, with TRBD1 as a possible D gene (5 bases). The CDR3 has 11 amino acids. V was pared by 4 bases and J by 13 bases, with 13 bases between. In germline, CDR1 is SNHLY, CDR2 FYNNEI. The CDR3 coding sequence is TGTGCCAGCAGTGGTTGGGACGGTGGCACCTTC. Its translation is CASSGWDGGTF. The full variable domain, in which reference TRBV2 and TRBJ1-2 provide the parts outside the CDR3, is EPEVTQTPSHQVTQMGQEVILRCVPISNHLYFYWYRQILGQKVEFLVSFYNNEISEKSEIFDDQFSVERPDGSNFTLKIRSTKLEDSAMYFCASSGWDGGTFGSGTRLTVV.

CDR3 nucleotides: TGTGCCATCAGTGAGCCTACCCGACGCCGGACCGGGGAGCTGTTTTTT. Its protein is CAISEPTRRRTGELFF. The chain combines TRBV10-3 with TRBJ2-2; D remains unclear. Trimming cost V 2 bases and J 5 bases, with 15 bases left between them. In germline, CDR1 is ENHRY, CDR2 SYGVKD. There are 16 residues in the CDR3.

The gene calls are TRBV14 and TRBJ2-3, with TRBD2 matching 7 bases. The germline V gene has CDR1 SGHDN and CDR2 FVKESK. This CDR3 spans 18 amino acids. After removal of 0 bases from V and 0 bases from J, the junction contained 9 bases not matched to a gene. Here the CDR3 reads CASSQDVGRGRSTDTQYF. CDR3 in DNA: TGTGCCAGCAGCCAAGATGTCGGGCGGGGGAGAAGCACAGATACGCAGTATTTT.

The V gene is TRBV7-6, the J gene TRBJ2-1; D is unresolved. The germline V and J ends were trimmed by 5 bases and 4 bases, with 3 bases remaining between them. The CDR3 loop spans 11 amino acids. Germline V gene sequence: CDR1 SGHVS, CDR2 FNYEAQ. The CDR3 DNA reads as TGTGCCAGCAGCGTGTACAATGAGCAGTTCTTC. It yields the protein CASSVYNEQFF.

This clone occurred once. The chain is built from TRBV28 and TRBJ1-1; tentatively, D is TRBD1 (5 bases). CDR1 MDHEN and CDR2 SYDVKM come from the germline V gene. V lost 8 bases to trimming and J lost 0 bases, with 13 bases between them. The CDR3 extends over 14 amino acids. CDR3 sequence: CASGLGPMNTEAFF. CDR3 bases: TGTGCCAGCGGGCTGGGACCGATGAACACTGAAGCTTTCTTT.

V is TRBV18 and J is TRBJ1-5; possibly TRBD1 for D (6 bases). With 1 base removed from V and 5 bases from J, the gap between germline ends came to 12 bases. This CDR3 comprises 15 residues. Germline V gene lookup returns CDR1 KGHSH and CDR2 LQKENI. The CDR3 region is CASSPQTGRDQPQHF. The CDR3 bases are TGTGCCAGCTCACCACAGACAGGAAGAGATCAGCCCCAGCATTTT. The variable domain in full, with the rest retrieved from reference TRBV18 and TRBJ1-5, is NAGVMQNPRHLVRRRGQEARLRCSPMKGHSHVYWYRQLPEEGLKFMVYLQKENIIDESGMPKERFSAEFPKEGPSILRIQQVVRGDSAAYFCASSPQTGRDQPQHFGDGTRLSIL.

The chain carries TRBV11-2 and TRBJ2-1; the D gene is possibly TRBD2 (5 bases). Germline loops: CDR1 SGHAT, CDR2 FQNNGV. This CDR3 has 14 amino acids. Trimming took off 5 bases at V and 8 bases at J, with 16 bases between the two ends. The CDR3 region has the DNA TGTGCCAGCAGCCCTCGTGGGAGTCAGGATGAGCAGTTCTTC. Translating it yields CASSPRGSQDEQFF.

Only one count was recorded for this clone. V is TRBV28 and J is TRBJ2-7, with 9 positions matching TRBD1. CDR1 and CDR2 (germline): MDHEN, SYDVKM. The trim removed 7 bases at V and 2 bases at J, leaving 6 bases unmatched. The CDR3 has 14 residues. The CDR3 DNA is TGTGCCAGCACGGGACAGGGAGTCGCCTACGAGCAGTACTTC. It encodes CASTGQGVAYEQYF.

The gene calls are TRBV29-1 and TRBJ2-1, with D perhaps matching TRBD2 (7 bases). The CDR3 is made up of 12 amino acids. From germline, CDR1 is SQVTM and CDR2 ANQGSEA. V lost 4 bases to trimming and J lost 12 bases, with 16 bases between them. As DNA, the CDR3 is TGCAGCGTTGGTTGGGCGGGGGCAGGGCAGTTCTTC. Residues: CSVGWAGAGQFF.

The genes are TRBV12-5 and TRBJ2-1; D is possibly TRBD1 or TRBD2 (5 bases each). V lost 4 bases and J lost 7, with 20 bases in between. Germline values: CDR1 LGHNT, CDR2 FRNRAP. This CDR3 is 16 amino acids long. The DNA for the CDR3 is TGTGCTAGTGGTTCGAGGACTGGGGCCGCAGGGAATGAGCAGTTCTTC. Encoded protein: CASGSRTGAAGNEQFF.

The CDR3 DNA follows: TGCGCCAGCAGCTTGGAGGGCGGATTCAATCAGCCCCAGCATTTT. Amino acid sequence: CASSLEGGFNQPQHF. The chain links TRBV5-1 to TRBJ1-5; D uncertain. From germline, CDR1 is SGHRS and CDR2 YFSETQ. The CDR3 consists of 15 residues. Trimming took 0 bases from V and 3 from J, leaving 10 bases between them.

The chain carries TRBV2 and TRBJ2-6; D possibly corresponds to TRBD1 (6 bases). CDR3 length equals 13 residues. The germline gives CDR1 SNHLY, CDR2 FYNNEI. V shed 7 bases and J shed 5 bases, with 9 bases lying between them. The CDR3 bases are TGTGCCAGCAACAGGGCTCGGGCCAACGTCCTGACTTTC. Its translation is CASNRARANVLTF. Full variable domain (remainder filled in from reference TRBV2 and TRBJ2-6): EPEVTQTPSHQVTQMGQEVILRCVPISNHLYFYWYRQILGQKVEFLVSFYNNEISEKSEIFDDQFSVERPDGSNFTLKIRSTKLEDSAMYFCASNRARANVLTFGAGSRLTVL.

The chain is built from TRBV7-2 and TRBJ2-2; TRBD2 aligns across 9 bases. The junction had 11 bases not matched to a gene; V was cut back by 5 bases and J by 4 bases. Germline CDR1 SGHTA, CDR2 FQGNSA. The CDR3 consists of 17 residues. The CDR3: CASSKKPGLAVTGELFF. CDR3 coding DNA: TGTGCCAGCAGCAAAAAACCGGGACTAGCAGTCACCGGGGAGCTGTTTTTT.

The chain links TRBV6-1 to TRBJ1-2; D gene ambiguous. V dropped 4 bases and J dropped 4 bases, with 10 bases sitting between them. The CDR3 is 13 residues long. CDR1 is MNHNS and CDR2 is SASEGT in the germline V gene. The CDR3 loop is CASSVPPTYGYTF. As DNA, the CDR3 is TGTGCCAGCAGTGTTCCCCCGACCTATGGCTACACCTTC.

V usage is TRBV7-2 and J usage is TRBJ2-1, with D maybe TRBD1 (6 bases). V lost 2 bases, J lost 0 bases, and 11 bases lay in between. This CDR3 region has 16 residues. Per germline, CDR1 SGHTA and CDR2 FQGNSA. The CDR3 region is CASSLTAGASYNEQFF. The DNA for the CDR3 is TGTGCCAGCAGCTTAACGGCAGGGGCCTCCTACAATGAGCAGTTCTTC.

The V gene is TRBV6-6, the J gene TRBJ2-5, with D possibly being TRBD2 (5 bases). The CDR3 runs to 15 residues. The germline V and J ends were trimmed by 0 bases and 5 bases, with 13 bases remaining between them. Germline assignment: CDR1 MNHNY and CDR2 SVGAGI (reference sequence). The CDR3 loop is CASSYSKLVVETQYF. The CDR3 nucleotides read TGTGCCAGCAGTTACTCGAAACTAGTAGTCGAGACCCAGTACTTC.

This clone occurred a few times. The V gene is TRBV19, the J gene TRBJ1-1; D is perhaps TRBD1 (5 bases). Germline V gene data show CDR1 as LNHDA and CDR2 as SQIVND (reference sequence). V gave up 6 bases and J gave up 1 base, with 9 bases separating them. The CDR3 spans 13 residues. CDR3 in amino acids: CASSRGPNTEAFF. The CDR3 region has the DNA TGTGCCAGTAGCCGGGGACCGAACACTGAAGCTTTCTTT.

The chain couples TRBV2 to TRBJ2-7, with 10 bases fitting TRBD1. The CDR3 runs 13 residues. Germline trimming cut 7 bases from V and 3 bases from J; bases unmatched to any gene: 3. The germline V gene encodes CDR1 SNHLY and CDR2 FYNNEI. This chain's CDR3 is CASNRDRGYEQYF. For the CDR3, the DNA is TGTGCCAGCAACAGGGACAGGGGCTACGAGCAGTACTTC.

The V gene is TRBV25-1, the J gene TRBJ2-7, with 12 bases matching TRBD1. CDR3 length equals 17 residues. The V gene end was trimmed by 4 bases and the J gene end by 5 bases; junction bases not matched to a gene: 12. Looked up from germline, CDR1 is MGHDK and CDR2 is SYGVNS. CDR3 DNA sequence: TGTGCCAGCAGTGGCTCGGGACAGGGGGCGCTGTACAACGAGCAGTACTTC. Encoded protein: CASSGSGQGALYNEQYF.

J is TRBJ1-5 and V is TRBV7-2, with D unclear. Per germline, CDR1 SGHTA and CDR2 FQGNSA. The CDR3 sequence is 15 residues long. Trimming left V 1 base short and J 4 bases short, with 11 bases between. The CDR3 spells CASSLVSGKNQPQHF. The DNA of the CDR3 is TGTGCCAGCAGCTTAGTGTCGGGTAAGAATCAGCCCCAGCATTTT.

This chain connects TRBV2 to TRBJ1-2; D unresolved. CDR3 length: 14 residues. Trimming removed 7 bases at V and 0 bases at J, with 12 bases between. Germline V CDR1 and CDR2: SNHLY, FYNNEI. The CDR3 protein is CASIEDPANYGYTF. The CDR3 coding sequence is TGTGCCAGCATTGAGGACCCAGCTAACTATGGCTACACCTTC.

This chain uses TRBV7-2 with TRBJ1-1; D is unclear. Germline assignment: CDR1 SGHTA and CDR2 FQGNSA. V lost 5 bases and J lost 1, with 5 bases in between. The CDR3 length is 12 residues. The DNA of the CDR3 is TGTGCCAGCAGCCCCCAGAACACTGAAGCTTTCTTT. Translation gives CASSPQNTEAFF.